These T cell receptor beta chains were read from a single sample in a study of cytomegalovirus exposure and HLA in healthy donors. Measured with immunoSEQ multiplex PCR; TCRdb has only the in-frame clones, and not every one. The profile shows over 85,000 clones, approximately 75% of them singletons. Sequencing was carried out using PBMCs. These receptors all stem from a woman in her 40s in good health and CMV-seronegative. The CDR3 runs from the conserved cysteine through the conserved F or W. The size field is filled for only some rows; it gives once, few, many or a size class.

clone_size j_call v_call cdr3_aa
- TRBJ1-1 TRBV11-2 CASSPRQPKNMNTEAFF
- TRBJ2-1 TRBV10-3 CAISDSSSNEQFF
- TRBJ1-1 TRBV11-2 CASSFRQGSGAFF
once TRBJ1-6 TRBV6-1 CASSEVGSLSSPLHF
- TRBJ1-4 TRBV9 CASSSTGGVYEKLFF
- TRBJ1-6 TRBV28 CAEGGTYNSPLHF
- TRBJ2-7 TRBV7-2 CASSRDREVYEQYF
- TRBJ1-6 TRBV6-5 CASGAGASYNSPLHF
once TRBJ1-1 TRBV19 CASSSRRGEGDTEAFF
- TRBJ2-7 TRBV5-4 CASSLSGGDEQYF
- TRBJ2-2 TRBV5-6 CASSLVARGAGELFF
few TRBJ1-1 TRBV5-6 CASSLRGTEAFF
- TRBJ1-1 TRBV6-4 CASSRTGVPEAFF
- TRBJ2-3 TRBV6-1 CATQDFADTQYF
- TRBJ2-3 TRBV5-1 CASRTLDRLVGTDTQYF
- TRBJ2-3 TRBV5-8 CASFLATTQYF
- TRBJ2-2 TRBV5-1 CASTAQTANTGELFF
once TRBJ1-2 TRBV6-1 CAREMCGYTF
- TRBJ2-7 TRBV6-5 CASSSPPGEQYF
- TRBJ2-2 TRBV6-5 CASSSLDANTGELFF
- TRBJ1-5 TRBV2 CASSEGQAAAQPQHF
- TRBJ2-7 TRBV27 CASSSTTGLAYEQYF
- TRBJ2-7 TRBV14 CASSLANEQYF
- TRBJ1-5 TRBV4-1 CASSQYKTGAGSNQPQNF
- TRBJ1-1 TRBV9 CASSAQWGEDTEAFF
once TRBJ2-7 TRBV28 CASTTPAYEQYF
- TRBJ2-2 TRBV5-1 CASSPSGGAGELFF
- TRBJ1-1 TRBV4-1 CASSQDGGKGEAFF
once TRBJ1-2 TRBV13 CASGRRGLTPGSYGYTF
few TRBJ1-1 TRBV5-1 CASSRTGPNTEAFF
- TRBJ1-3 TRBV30 CAWSVLGGTGRNTIYF
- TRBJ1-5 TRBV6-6 CASSYSDSNQPQNF
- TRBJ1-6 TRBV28 CASSTGQARHSPLHF
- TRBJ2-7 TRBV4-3 CASSLQNTVPYEQYF
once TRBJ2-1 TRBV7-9 CASSPKLGTGLDNEQFF
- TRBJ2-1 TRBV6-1 CASSTTPGGYNEQFF
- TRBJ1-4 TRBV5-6 CASSVPGQGSEKLFF
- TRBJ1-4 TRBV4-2 CASSQDGDRVEKLFF
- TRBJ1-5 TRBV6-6 CASSYSLRQGRQPQHF
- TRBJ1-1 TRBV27 CASRATGRTDTEAFF
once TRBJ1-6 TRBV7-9 CASSLGQSNSPLHF
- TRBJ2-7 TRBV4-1 CASSQWTGTYEQYF
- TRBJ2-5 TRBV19 CASSIGLAGLVETQYF
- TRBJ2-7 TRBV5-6 CASSGPGGEQYF
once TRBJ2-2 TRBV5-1 CASSATVNSNTGELFF